This T cell receptor (beta chain) was documented in a study of cytomegalovirus exposure and HLA in healthy donors. Germline lookup yields CDR1 SQVTM and CDR2 ANQGSEA. The CDR3 has 12 amino acids. The junction had 7 bases not matched to a gene; V was cut back by 6 bases and J by 8 bases. The donors were in the 120-subject validation cohort, distinct from the approximately 670-subject first cohort. Comment on this clone: Antigen specificity is unknown.

Study-wide results and caveats: Investigators reported more than 150 TCR beta chains as tied to cytomegalovirus. The TCR clusters that emerged in the first cohort tended, a later analysis found, to co-occur in the approximately 120 validation repertoires. Some public TCRs appeared in many individuals, while most sequences were rare.

Profiling relied on immunoSEQ multiplex PCR, and the TCRdb table lists in-frame clones only, not all of them. The table lists about 160,000 clones, approximately 81% of them singletons. Input material: PBMCs. The V and J genes are TRBV29-1 and TRBJ1-2; TRBD1 aligns across 9 bases. The sequence was collected from a man younger than 45 in good health and CMV-seropositive. The CDR3 DNA is TGCAGCGTGACAGGGGGGAATCAGGGCTACACCTTC. It is translated as CSVTGGNQGYTF.